This is a list of T cell receptor beta chains from one sample in a study of cytomegalovirus exposure and HLA in healthy donors. Some clones are missing from TCRdb's copy, which holds only in-frame ones; the method was immunoSEQ multiplex PCR. Among about 180,000 clones listed, 82% were seen once. Material: PBMCs. The receptor set was obtained from a man between 35 and 55 years old in good health and CMV-seronegative. CDR3s include the opening cysteine and the closing phenylalanine or tryptophan. D genes are given only for firm matches. Size is stated for part of the rows, as once, few or many counts, or as a class when the clone is expanded.

TRBJ1-4	NA	TRBD1	TRBV7-2	TGTGCCAGCAGCAGGTGGGGACAGTTTAATGAAAAACTGTTTTTT	CASSRWGQFNEKLFF
TRBJ2-5	NA	NA	TRBV28	TGTGCCAGCAGTTCGAACAGGGTGATCCAAGAGACCCAGTACTTC	CASSSNRVIQETQYF
TRBJ2-1	NA	NA	TRBV7-2	TGTGCCAGCAGCTTAGGGGAAGGACTCCCGGTAGGGCAGTTCTTC	CASSLGEGLPVGQFF
TRBJ2-1	NA	TRBD1	TRBV5-6	TGTGCCAGCAGCTCCCAGACAGGGGGCGCGAGCCGTTTGAGTGAGCAGTTCTTC	CASSSQTGGASRLSEQFF
TRBJ1-2	NA	NA	TRBV7-8	TGTGCCAGCAGCTTAGGGGGGGAATATGGCTACACCTTC	CASSLGGEYGYTF
TRBJ1-3	NA	NA	TRBV9	TGTGCCAGCAGCCCCCAGGGCGGCTCTGGAAACACCATATATTTT	CASSPQGGSGNTIYF
TRBJ2-3	once	NA	TRBV21-1	TGTGCCAGCAGCAAAGTCCCAGCGAGCGGGAGACCCTCGCGAGACACAGATACGCAGTATTTT	CASSKVPASGRPSRDTDTQYF
TRBJ1-1	few	NA	TRBV5-1	TGCGCCAGCAGTGTTAACGGGGGGACGAACACTGAAGCTTTCTTT	CASSVNGGTNTEAFF
TRBJ1-1	NA	TRBD1	TRBV29-1	TGCAGCGTTGGCAGGGGGCGGGAGACTGAAGCTTTCTTT	CSVGRGRETEAFF
TRBJ1-2	few	NA	TRBV5-4	TGTGCCAGCAGCTTGGACAGGGTGGCTAACTATGGCTACACCTTC	CASSLDRVANYGYTF
TRBJ1-2	NA	NA	TRBV15	TGTGCCACCAGCAAACCGAAGGGGGGCTACACCTTC	CATSKPKGGYTF
TRBJ2-6	once	TRBD1	TRBV28	TGTGCCAGCAGTTTATTGGGGACAGGGCCCGGGGCCAACGTCCTGACTTTC	CASSLLGTGPGANVLTF
TRBJ2-7	NA	TRBD2	TRBV5-4	TGTGCCAGCAGCCTTATTTCGGGACTAGTTTCCTACGAGCAGTACTTC	CASSLISGLVSYEQYF
TRBJ2-5	NA	TRBD2	TRBV11-3	TGTGCCAGCAGCCCGGTGGCGGCGGGAGGGGAAGAGACCCAGTACTTC	CASSPVAAGGEETQYF
TRBJ1-2	NA	TRBD1	TRBV4-2	TGTGCCAGCAGCCAAGGAATAGGGGGCTCCTATGGCTACACCTTC	CASSQGIGGSYGYTF
TRBJ2-7	NA	TRBD1	TRBV28	TGTGTCACACTTGGACAGGGATCCTACGAGCAGTACTTC	CVTLGQGSYEQYF
TRBJ2-7	NA	NA	TRBV4-3	TGCGCCAGCAGCTTGGGGTTTGAGGGATACGAGCAGTACTTC	CASSLGFEGYEQYF
TRBJ2-1	NA	TRBD2	TRBV9	TGTGCCAGCAGCTCCGGACTAGCGGGTAATTCCTACAATGAGCAGTTCTTC	CASSSGLAGNSYNEQFF
TRBJ2-2	NA	TRBD1	TRBV6-5	TGTGCCAGCAGTGTCGGGACAGGGGGCCCCGGGGAGCTGTTTTTT	CASSVGTGGPGELFF
TRBJ2-2	NA	NA	TRBV5-1	TGCGCCAGCAGCTTGGTGGCAGGGGCGAACACCGGGGAGCTGTTTTTT	CASSLVAGANTGELFF
TRBJ2-1	NA	TRBD2	TRBV5-5	TGTGCCAGCAGCCCGGGACTAGCGGGAGGGTATGAGCAGTTCTTC	CASSPGLAGGYEQFF
TRBJ2-7	NA	NA	TRBV4-2	TGTGCCAGCAGCCAAGAACTATTAGTTTCCTACGAGCAGTACTTC	CASSQELLVSYEQYF
TRBJ1-2	NA	NA	TRBV5-6	TGTGCCAGCAGCTTGGTGGGCGGCAGGGTGGCTAACTATGGCTACACCTTC	CASSLVGGRVANYGYTF
TRBJ1-2	NA	NA	TRBV18	TGTGCCAGCTCACCATTTGACTTGTTGACCTATGGCTACACCTTC	CASSPFDLLTYGYTF
TRBJ2-3	NA	NA	TRBV18	TGTGCCAGCTCACCACCTAGGAACAGGGGCACAGATACGCAGTATTTT	CASSPPRNRGTDTQYF
TRBJ2-3	NA	TRBD2	TRBV5-1	TGCGCCAGCAGTCTGGCGGGGGGCCGTGGCACAGATACGCAGTATTTT	CASSLAGGRGTDTQYF
TRBJ1-1	NA	TRBD1	TRBV6-5	TGTGCCAGCACCTATGGGGACAGGTTGAACACTGAAGCTTTCTTT	CASTYGDRLNTEAFF
TRBJ2-7	NA	TRBD2	TRBV6-5	TGTGCCAGCAGTTTCCAGCGGGGGGCTGCCTACGAGCAGTACTTC	CASSFQRGAAYEQYF
TRBJ2-5	NA	TRBD2	TRBV6-5	TGTGCCAGCAGTCGAGCGGGGGGCCAAGAGACCCAGTACTTC	CASSRAGGQETQYF
TRBJ1-1	NA	TRBD1	TRBV10-3	TGTGCCTCATGGGGGACAGGGTCCGGTGAAGCTTTCTTT	CASWGTGSGEAFF
TRBJ1-5	few	TRBD1	TRBV7-2	TGTGCCAGCAGCCGCGACAGGGACCCCCAGCATTTT	CASSRDRDPQHF
TRBJ2-1	NA	TRBD1	TRBV10-3	TGTGCCATCAGTGGGAGGACAGGGACGGACAATGAGCAGTTCTTC	CAISGRTGTDNEQFF
TRBJ2-3	NA	NA	TRBV28	TGTGCCAGCAGTTTATACTTAACGGGGACAAGCACAGATACGCAGTATTTT	CASSLYLTGTSTDTQYF
TRBJ2-7	NA	TRBD2	TRBV10-1	TGCGCCAGCTACAGGACTAGCGGGTTCTCCTACGAGCAGTACTTC	CASYRTSGFSYEQYF
TRBJ2-3	NA	TRBD2	TRBV6-5	TGTGCCAGCGTTCAGCGGGAGATCACAGATACGCAGTATTTT	CASVQREITDTQYF
TRBJ2-5	NA	NA	TRBV19	TGTGCCAGTAGTACCGCCTTTGGGGGGGAGACCCAGTACTTC	CASSTAFGGETQYF
TRBJ2-1	once	TRBD2	TRBV5-1	TGCGCCAGCAGATACAAGACTAGCGGCGATGAGCAGTTCTTC	CASRYKTSGDEQFF
TRBJ1-2	NA	TRBD1	TRBV6-5	TGTGCCAGCAGCCCGGGACAGGGGAGATCCTATGGCTACACCTTC	CASSPGQGRSYGYTF
TRBJ2-7	few	NA	TRBV10-3	TGTGCCATCAGTGCGGCGGACTCCTACGAGCAGTACTTC	CAISAADSYEQYF
TRBJ2-2	NA	NA	TRBV12-5	TGTGCTAGTGGTTTGGACAGGAACACCGGGGAGCTGTTTTTT	CASGLDRNTGELFF
TRBJ1-4	NA	NA	TRBV9	TGTGCCAGCAGCGTAGCTGGGGGGGTCACTAATGAAAAACTGTTTTTT	CASSVAGGVTNEKLFF
TRBJ2-2	few	NA	TRBV7-9	TGTGCCAGCAGCTTCAGAGGCCCGACGAACACCGGGGAGCTGTTTTTT	CASSFRGPTNTGELFF
TRBJ2-1	NA	NA	TRBV5-1	TGCGCCAGCAGCTTGGTAGGGGGAGGGTCCTACAATGAGCAGTTCTTC	CASSLVGGGSYNEQFF
TRBJ2-5	few	TRBD1	TRBV9	TGTGCCAGCAGCGGGGGACAGGGTGCGGAGACCCAGTACTTC	CASSGGQGAETQYF
TRBJ1-2	NA	NA	TRBV30	TGTGCCTGGAGTCGTTACGGGGGAAATAACTATGGCTACACCTTC	CAWSRYGGNNYGYTF
TRBJ2-4	NA	TRBD1	TRBV2	TGTGCCAGCAGTCTAGGGAGCTTACAGGGGTTCTTC	CASSLGSLQGFF
TRBJ2-2	NA	TRBD1	TRBV9	TGTGCCAGCAGCGGGAAGGACAGGGGATACACCGGGGAGCTGTTTTTT	CASSGKDRGYTGELFF
TRBJ1-1	once	TRBD1	TRBV28	TGTGCCAGCAGCGGGGACAGGGGGCGAACTGAAGCTTTCTTT	CASSGDRGRTEAFF
TRBJ2-7	NA	TRBD1	TRBV29-1	TGCAGCGTTCAGGGACAGGGATTCTACGAGCAGTACTTC	CSVQGQGFYEQYF